A single sample gave rise to the 9 T cell receptor beta chains below, sequenced in a study of siplizumab effects on memory and regulatory T cells. Assay: immunoSEQ multiplex PCR; the TCRdb copy retains only in-frame clones and omits some. The data hold about 55,000 clones, with 95% to 97% observed a single time. The sequenced sample was naive CD4+ T cells sorted from blood. Receptor source: a human donor in good health.

The V call is TRBV30, the J call TRBJ2-5, with 13 positions matching TRBD2. Trimming took 1 base from V and 5 from J; bases not matched to a gene: 7. The CDR3 covers 16 residues. Germline V lookup: CDR1 GTSNPN, CDR2 SVGIG (reference sequence). CDR3 residues: CAWSGTSGSMMETQYF. The CDR3 DNA sequence: TGTGCCTGGAGTGGGACTAGCGGGAGTATGATGGAGACCCAGTACTTC.

This chain links TRBV28 with TRBJ1-1; D is perhaps TRBD1 (5 bases). The germline V and J ends were trimmed by 3 bases and 11 bases, with 10 bases remaining between them. The CDR3 has 11 amino acids. Germline CDR1 reads MDHEN; CDR2 reads SYDVKM. CDR3 bases: TGTGCCAGCAGTTTGACGGGGGGTGCTTTCTTT. It translates to CASSLTGGAFF.

The rearrangement links TRBV19 to TRBJ1-5, with no clear D. Per the germline V gene, CDR1 is LNHDA and CDR2 is SQIVND (reference sequence). The V gene lost 3 bases and the J gene lost 3 bases, with 18 bases spanning the gap. The CDR3 runs to 17 residues. The DNA of the CDR3 is TGTGCCAGTAGTATCCTCCTTTCCAGGCGTGCCAATCAGCCCCAGCATTTT. Translation: CASSILLSRRANQPQHF.

The CDR3 coding sequence is TGTGCCACCAGCATGCTAGCCAAAAACATTCAGTACTTC. Translated, it gives CATSMLAKNIQYF. The V and J genes are TRBV15 and TRBJ2-4; D is unclear. Trimming removed 4 bases from V and 0 bases from J, with 4 bases in between. The CDR3 consists of 13 residues. CDR1 LNHNV and CDR2 YYDKDF come from the germline V gene (reference sequence).

V and J are TRBV19 and TRBJ2-1; 10 positions agree with TRBD2. Looked up from germline, CDR1 is LNHDA and CDR2 is SQIVND (reference sequence). The CDR3 has 17 amino acids. J gave up 9 bases and V 2 bases, and 13 bases lay outside the gene matches. CDR3 nucleotides: TGTGCCAGTAGTATATTAGCGGGAGGTAATTCGTTGGGTGAGCAGTTCTTC. Translated: CASSILAGGNSLGEQFF.

V gene TRBV18 combines with J gene TRBJ1-3; D perhaps matches TRBD1 (5 bases). V was cut by 2 bases and J by 6 bases, with 14 bases left in between. Germline V lookup: CDR1 KGHSH, CDR2 LQKENI. The CDR3 has 15 residues. The CDR3 region has the DNA TGTGCCAGCTCACCAACACTGGAAGGGACAAACACCATATATTTT. Its protein product is CASSPTLEGTNTIYF.

The chain recombines TRBV10-3 with TRBJ1-5; D is perhaps TRBD1 (6 bases). Deletions cut 2 bases from V and 3 bases from J, with 8 bases between. Germline CDR1 reads ENHRY; CDR2 reads SYGVKD. This CDR3 comprises 14 residues. Here the CDR3 reads CAISETGNNQPQHF. CDR3 in DNA: TGTGCCATCAGTGAGACAGGGAACAATCAGCCCCAGCATTTT.

The chain joins TRBV7-2 to TRBJ2-4; TRBD1 might be the D (6 bases). The CDR3 spans 17 residues. V lost 5 bases to trimming and J lost 0 bases, with 17 bases between them. Germline values: CDR1 SGHTA, CDR2 FQGNSA. The CDR3 sequence is CASSRIRGTLAKNIQYF. In DNA form, the CDR3 reads TGTGCCAGCAGCCGCATCAGGGGCACTCTAGCCAAAAACATTCAGTACTTC.

The V and J genes are TRBV11-2 and TRBJ2-5; 14 nucleotides match TRBD2. In germline, CDR1 is SGHAT, CDR2 FQNNGV. Trimming at V came to 6 bases and at J to 5 bases, leaving 5 bases not matched to a gene. This CDR3 has 15 residues. The CDR3 DNA is TGTGCCAGCAGGACTAGCGGGAGGGCGGGGGAGACCCAGTACTTC. Translated: CASRTSGRAGETQYF.